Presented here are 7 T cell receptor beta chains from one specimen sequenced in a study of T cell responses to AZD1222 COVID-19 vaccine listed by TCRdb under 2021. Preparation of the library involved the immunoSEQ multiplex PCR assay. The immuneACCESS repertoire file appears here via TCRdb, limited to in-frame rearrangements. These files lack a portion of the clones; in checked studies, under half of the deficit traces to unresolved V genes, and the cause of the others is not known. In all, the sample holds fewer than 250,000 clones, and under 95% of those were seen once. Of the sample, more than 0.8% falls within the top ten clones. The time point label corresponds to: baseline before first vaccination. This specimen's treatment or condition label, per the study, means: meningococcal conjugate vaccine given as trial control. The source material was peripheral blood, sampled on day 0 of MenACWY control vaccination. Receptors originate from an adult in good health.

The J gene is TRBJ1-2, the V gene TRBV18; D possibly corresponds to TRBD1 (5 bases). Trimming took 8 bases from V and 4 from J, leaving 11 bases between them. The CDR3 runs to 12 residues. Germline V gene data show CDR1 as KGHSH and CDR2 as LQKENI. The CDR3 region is CASRGEFYGYTF. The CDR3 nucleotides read TGTGCCAGCCGGGGGGAGTTCTATGGCTACACCTTC.

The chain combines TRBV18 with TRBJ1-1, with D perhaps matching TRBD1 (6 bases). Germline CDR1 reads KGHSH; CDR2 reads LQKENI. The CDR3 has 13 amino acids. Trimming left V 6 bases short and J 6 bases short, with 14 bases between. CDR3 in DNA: TGTGCCAGCTCCACTCGGCAGGGGCCTGAAGCTTTCTTT. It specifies CASSTRQGPEAFF.

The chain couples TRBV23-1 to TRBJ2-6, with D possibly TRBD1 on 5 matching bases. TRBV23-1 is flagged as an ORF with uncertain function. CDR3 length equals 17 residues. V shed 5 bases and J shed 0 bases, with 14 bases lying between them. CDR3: CASSGTGPFSGANVLTF. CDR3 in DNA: TGCGCCAGCAGTGGAACAGGCCCTTTCTCTGGGGCCAACGTCCTGACTTTC.

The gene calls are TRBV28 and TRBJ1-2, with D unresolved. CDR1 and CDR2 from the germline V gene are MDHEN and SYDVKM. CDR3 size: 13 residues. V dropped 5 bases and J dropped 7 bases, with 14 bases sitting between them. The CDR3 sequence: CASSPPDLRGYTF. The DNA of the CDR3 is TGTGCCAGCAGTCCTCCGGACCTACGTGGCTACACCTTC.

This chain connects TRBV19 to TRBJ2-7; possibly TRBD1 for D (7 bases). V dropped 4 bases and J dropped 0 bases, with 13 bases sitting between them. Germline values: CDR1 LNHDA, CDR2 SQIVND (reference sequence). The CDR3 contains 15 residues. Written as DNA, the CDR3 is TGTGCCAGTAGTAAGGCGGGACAGATCTCCTACGAGCAGTACTTC. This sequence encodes CASSKAGQISYEQYF.

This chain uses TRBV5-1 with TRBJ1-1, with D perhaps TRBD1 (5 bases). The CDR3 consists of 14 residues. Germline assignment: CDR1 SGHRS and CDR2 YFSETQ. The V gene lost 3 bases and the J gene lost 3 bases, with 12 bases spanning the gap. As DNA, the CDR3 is TGCGCCAGCAGCTGGGGGGACGCGGACACTGAAGCTTTCTTT. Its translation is CASSWGDADTEAFF.

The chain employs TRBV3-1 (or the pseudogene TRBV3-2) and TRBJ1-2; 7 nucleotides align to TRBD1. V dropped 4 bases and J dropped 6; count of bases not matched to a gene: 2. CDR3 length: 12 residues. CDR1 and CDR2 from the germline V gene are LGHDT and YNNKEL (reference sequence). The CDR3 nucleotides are TGTGCCAGCAGCCCCAGGGGGGATGGCTACACCTTC. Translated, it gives CASSPRGDGYTF.